This TCR beta chain originates from a study of PD-1 blockade in classical Hodgkin lymphoma. Study observations and caveats: Underlying causes for the observed repertoire differences were not defined, possibly disease activity or prior therapy. Lower baseline TCR diversity was reported for newly diagnosed patients than for healthy donors.

Germline V gene data show CDR1 as MRHNA and CDR2 as SNTAGT. Germline trimming cut 0 bases from V and 0 bases from J; bases unmatched to any gene: 11. This CDR3 has 19 residues. As for time point: newly diagnosed, previously untreated cHL patient sample. It was by magnetic negative selection that CD4+ T cells were purified from thawed PBMCs. Comparison came from newly diagnosed, untreated classical Hodgkin lymphoma PBMCs. Of note for this clone: Its target is not known.

Assay: immunoSEQ multiplex PCR; the TCRdb copy retains only in-frame clones and omits some. The sample shows tens of thousands of clones, roughly nine tenths of them seen only once. This clonotype was obtained from a human donor with classical Hodgkin lymphoma. The specimen was CD4+ T cells from blood. The chain combines TRBV6-4 with TRBJ1-1; 9 bases line up with TRBD1. CDR3 DNA sequence: TGTGCCAGCAGTGACTCCCCCCGGGACAGGGCGAACGTGAACACTGAAGCTTTCTTT. This gives the protein CASSDSPRDRANVNTEAFF.